This TCR beta chain emerged from a study of cytomegalovirus exposure and HLA in healthy donors. This clone was seen a few times. PCR involved 60 Vbeta and 13 Jbeta primers. The protocol was immunoSEQ multiplex PCR, while the TCRdb copy is restricted to in-frame clones and leaves out a portion. The data contain about 170,000 clones, less than 85% of them singletons. Germline-derived CDR1 and CDR2 are MRHNA and SNTAGT. This CDR3 contains 16 residues. V lost 3 bases, J lost 4 bases, and 8 bases stayed unmatched. The receptor was derived from a boy aged 2-15 years in good health and CMV-seronegative. The V and J genes are TRBV6-4 and TRBJ2-2; TRBD1 matches at 7 bases. The sample consisted of PBMCs. The CDR3 here is CASSDRGGDGTGELFF. The CDR3, as DNA: TGTGCCAGCAGTGATCGAGGGGGCGATGGCACCGGGGAGCTGTTTTTT.